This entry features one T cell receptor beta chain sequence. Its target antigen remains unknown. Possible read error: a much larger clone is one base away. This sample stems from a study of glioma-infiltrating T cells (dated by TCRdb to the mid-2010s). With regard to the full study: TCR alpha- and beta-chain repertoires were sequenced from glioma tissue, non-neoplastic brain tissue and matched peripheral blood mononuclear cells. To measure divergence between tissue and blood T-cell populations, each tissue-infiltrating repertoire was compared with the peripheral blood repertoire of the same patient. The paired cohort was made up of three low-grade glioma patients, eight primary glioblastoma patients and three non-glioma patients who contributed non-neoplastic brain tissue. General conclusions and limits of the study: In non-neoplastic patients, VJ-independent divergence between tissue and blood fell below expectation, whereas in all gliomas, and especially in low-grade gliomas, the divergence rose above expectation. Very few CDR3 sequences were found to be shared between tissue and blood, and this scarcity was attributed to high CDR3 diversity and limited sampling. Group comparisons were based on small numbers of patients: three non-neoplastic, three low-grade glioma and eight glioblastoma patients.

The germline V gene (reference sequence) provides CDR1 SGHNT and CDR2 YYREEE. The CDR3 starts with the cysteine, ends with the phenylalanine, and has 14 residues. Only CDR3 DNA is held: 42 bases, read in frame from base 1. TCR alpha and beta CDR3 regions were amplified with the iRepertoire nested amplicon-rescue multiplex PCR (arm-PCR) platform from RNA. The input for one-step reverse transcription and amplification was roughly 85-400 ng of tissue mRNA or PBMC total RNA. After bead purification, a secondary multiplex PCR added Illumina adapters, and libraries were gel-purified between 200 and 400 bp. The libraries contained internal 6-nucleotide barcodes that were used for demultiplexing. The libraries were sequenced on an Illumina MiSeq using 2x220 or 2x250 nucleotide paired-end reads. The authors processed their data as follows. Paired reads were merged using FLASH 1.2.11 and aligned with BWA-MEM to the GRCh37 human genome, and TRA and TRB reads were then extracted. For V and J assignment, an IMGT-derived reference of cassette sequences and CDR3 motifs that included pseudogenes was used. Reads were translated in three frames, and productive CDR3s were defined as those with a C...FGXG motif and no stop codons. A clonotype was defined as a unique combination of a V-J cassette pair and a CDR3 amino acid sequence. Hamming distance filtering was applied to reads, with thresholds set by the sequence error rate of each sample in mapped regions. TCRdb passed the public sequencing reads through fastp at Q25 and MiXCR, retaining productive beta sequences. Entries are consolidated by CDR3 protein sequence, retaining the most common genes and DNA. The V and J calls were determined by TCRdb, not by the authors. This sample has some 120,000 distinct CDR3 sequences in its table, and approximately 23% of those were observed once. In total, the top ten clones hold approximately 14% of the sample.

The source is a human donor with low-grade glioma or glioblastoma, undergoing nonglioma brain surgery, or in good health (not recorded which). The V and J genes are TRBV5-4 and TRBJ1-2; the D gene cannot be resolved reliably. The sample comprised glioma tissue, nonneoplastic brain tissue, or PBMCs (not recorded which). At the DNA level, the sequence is TGTGCCAACAGCTTGGCCTTACAGAATTATGGCTACACCTTC. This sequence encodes CANSLALQNYGYTF.